A selection of T cell receptor beta chains follows, all from one sample in a study of graft-versus-host responses after intestinal transplantation. Their cognate antigens are unknown. Sequencing used immunoSEQ multiplex PCR; TCRdb keeps in-frame clones, though not all of them. This repertoire shows some 120,000 clones, around 94% found once; its top ten account for approximately 1.2%. Sequencing used unstimulated CD8+ T cells sorted from spleen or lymph node cells, obtained before transplant. These receptors came from a human donor who was the organ donor for an intestinal transplant. Both conserved end residues are part of each CDR3. Fields, in order: V gene, J gene, CDR3 protein.

TRBV14	TRBJ1-2	CASSQDTGTDYGYTF
TRBV9	TRBJ2-5	CASSGGGAVYQETQYF
TRBV9	TRBJ2-7	CASTGTLAYEQYF
TRBV9	TRBJ2-1	CASSVEELAGNEQFF
TRBV28	TRBJ2-1	CASSPLAGSSSYNEQFF
TRBV9	TRBJ2-2	CASGRSREKATGELFF
TRBV5-8	TRBJ2-2	CASSPGHLTGELFF
TRBV9	TRBJ2-7	CASSSSGDSSYEQYF
TRBV9	TRBJ2-5	CASSGSPEGLGETQYF
TRBV18	TRBJ2-3	CASSPVWGPRGTDTQYF
TRBV15	TRBJ2-3	CATSGGGRGTAFTDTQYF
TRBV6-1	TRBJ2-3	CASSDPRASGRSDTQYF
TRBV19	TRBJ1-1	CASSIRGPEDTEAFF
TRBV2	TRBJ2-3	CASRGATDTQYF
TRBV4-2	TRBJ1-1	CASSPGGLTEAFF
TRBV5-1	TRBJ1-1	CASSGDINTEAFF
TRBV7-9	TRBJ2-7	CASSPGINYEQYF
TRBV19	TRBJ2-5	CASKEREYTETQYF
TRBV25-1	TRBJ1-1	CASSEGPGGNTEAFF
TRBV9	TRBJ2-7	CASSVVAAGEQYF
TRBV10-3	TRBJ2-4	CAISEVGGLAKNIQYF
TRBV7-6	TRBJ2-7	CASSPRRSGSHEQYF
TRBV5-1	TRBJ2-1	CASSPVYNEQFF
TRBV6-4	TRBJ1-5	CASSDSNNQPQHF
TRBV27	TRBJ2-1	CASSLGGPHNEQFF
TRBV27	TRBJ2-3	CASSWDSRGDTQYF
TRBV11-2	TRBJ2-7	CASSFSAGGYEQYF
TRBV10-1	TRBJ2-5	CASSEFGAQETQYF
TRBV7-9	TRBJ1-4	CASSSGLEKLFF
TRBV4-2	TRBJ2-2	CASSPYDRGSNTGELFF
TRBV13	TRBJ2-1	CASSLGLGNYNEQFF
TRBV27	TRBJ2-7	CASSLSSGGDYEQYF
TRBV5-4	TRBJ1-2	CASSLRDSNYGYTF
TRBV9	TRBJ2-5	CASSPLEALRETQYF
TRBV21-1	TRBJ2-4	CASRFEGVCNRLAKNIQYF
TRBV27	TRBJ1-2	CASSFKSYSNYGYTF
TRBV19	TRBJ1-2	CASSYKSGGADYGYTF
TRBV15	TRBJ2-7	CATSSKREVGEQYF
TRBV10-3	TRBJ2-7	CAISGELAGTYEQYF
TRBV25-1	TRBJ2-7	CASSGTYEQYF
TRBV21-1	TRBJ2-7	CASSKQLYEQYF
TRBV27	TRBJ2-3	CASSTHADTQYF
TRBV4-1	TRBJ1-5	CASSQVPTGLGNQPQHF
TRBV23-1	TRBJ2-2	CASSQCRTGELFF
TRBV7-9	TRBJ2-7	CASSPEGGGFEQYF
TRBV27	TRBJ1-1	CASSLSGGIGNTEAFF
TRBV6-6	TRBJ2-7	CASSQAEIYEQYF
TRBV5-1	TRBJ2-1	CASSLTRDRTYNEQFF
TRBV6-5	TRBJ2-7	CASSWDRATTYEQYF
TRBV28	TRBJ1-5	CASSPNRDDQPQHF
TRBV6-4	TRBJ2-7	CASSDPRGVAGAYEQYF
TRBV9	TRBJ2-7	CASSVGGQGKEQYF
TRBV5-6	TRBJ1-1	CASSLIRQGEAEAFF
TRBV7-6	TRBJ2-7	CASSPRTFYEQYF
TRBV7-9	TRBJ2-1	CASGLGGAYNEQFF
TRBV4-2	TRBJ2-7	CASSLASGPAYEQYF
TRBV9	TRBJ1-2	CASSVGTNYGYTF
TRBV5-5	TRBJ1-4	CASSLYTGRVEKLFF
TRBV10-1	TRBJ2-7	CASSESRRYLFYEQYF